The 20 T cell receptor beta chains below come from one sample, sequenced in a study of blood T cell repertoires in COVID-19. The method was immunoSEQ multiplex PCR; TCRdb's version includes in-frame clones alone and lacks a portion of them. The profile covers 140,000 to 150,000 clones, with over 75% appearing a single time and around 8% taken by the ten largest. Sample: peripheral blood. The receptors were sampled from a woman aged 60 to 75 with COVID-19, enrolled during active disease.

CDR3 loop: CASGRDAQYF. DNA of the CDR3: TGTGCCAGCGGCAGGGATGCGCAGTACTTC. The chain is built from TRBV28 and TRBJ2-7, with D tentatively TRBD1 (5 bases). Trimming left V 8 bases short and J 9 bases short, with 11 bases between. Germline V gene sequence: CDR1 MDHEN, CDR2 SYDVKM. There are 10 residues in the CDR3.

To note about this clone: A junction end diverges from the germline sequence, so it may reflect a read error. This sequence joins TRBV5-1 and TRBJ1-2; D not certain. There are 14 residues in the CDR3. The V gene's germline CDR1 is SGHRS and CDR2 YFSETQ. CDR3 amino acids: CASTLGSENYGYTF. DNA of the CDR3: TGCGCCAGCACCTTGGGGTCGGAGAACTATGGCTACACCTTC. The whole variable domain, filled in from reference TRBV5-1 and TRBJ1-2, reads KAGVTQTPRYLIKTRGQQVTLSCSPISGHRSVSWYQQTPGQGLQFLFEYFSETQRNKGNFPGRFSGRQFSNSRSEMNVSTLELGDSALYLCASTLGSENYGYTFGSGTRLTVV.

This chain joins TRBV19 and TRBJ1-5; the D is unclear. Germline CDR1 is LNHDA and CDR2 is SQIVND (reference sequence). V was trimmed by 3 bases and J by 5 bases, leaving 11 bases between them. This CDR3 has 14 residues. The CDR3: CASSISEGHQPQHF. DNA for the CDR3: TGTGCCAGTAGTATTTCCGAGGGCCATCAGCCCCAGCATTTT.

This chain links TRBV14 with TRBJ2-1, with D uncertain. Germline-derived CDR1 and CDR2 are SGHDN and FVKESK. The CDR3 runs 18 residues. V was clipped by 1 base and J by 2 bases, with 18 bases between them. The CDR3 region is CASSQAGPTVLTYNEQFF. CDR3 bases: TGTGCCAGCAGCCAAGCTGGTCCAACAGTTCTAACCTACAATGAGCAGTTCTTC.

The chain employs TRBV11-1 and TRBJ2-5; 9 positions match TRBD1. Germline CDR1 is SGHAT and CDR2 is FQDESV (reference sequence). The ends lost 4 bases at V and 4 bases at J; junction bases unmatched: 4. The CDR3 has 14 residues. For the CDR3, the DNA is TGTGCCAGCAGCTATGGGACAGGGTCAGAGACCCAGTACTTC. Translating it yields CASSYGTGSETQYF.

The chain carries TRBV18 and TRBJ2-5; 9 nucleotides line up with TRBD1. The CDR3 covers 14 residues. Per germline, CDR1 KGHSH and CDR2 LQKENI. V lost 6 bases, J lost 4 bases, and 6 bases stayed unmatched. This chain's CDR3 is CASSRGQGGETQYF. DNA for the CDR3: TGTGCCAGCTCGCGGGGACAGGGCGGAGAGACCCAGTACTTC. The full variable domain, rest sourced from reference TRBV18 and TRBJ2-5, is NAGVMQNPRHLVRRRGQEARLRCSPMKGHSHVYWYRQLPEEGLKFMVYLQKENIIDESGMPKERFSAEFPKEGPSILRIQQVVRGDSAAYFCASSRGQGGETQYFGPGTRLLVL.

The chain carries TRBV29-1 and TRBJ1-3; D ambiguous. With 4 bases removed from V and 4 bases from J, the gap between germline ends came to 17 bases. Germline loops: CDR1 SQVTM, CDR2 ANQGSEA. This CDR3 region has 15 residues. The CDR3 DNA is TGCAGCGTTGTCGGGGTAGGGCGGTTCGGAAACACCATATATTTT. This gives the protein CSVVGVGRFGNTIYF.

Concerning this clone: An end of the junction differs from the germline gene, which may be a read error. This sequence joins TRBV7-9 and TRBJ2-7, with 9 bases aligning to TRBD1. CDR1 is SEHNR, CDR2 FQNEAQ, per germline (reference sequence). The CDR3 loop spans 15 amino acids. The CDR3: CASSLDRGRSHEQYF. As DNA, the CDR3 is TGTGCCAGCAGCTTAGACAGGGGGCGCTCCCACGAGCAGTACTTC.

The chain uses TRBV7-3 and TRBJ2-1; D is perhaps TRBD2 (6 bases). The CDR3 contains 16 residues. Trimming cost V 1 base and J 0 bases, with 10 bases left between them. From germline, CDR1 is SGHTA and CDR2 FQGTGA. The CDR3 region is CASSLIPTSSYNEQFF. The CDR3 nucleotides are TGTGCCAGCAGCTTAATTCCGACTAGCTCCTACAATGAGCAGTTCTTC.

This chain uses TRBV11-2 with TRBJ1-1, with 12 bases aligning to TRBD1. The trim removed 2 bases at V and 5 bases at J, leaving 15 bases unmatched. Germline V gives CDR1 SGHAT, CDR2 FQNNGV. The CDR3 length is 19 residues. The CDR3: CASSLSSTWDRGRGTEAFF. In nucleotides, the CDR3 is TGTGCCAGCAGCTTATCGTCGACCTGGGACAGGGGGCGAGGGACTGAAGCTTTCTTT.

The DNA for the CDR3 is TGTGCCAGCAGCGACCCCCGGACTAGCGGGGTCGCGAACACCGGGGAGCTGTTTTTT. Translation: CASSDPRTSGVANTGELFF. The rearrangement joins TRBV9 to TRBJ2-2, with TRBD2 identical over 12 bases. This CDR3 region has 19 residues. Germline V lookup: CDR1 SGDLS, CDR2 YYNGEE. The V and J ends lost 3 bases and 0 bases, in that order; junction bases with no gene match: 9.

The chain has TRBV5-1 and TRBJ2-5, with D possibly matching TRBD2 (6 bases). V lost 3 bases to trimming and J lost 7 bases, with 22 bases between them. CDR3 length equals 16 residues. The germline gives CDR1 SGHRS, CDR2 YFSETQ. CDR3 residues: CASSSDGGTGLWTQYF. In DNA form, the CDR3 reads TGCGCCAGCAGCTCGGATGGCGGGACGGGACTTTGGACCCAGTACTTC.

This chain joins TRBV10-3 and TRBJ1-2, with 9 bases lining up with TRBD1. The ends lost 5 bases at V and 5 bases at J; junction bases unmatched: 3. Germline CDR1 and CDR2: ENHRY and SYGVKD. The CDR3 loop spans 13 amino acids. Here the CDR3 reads CAISSTGGYGYTF. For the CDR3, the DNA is TGTGCCATCAGTTCGACAGGGGGGTATGGCTACACCTTC.

Written as DNA, the CDR3 is TGTGCCAGCAGCTCCTTTAGCGGGGGGGGCACAGATACGCAGTATTTT. It encodes CASSSFSGGGTDTQYF. The chain carries TRBV7-6 and TRBJ2-3; 11 positions agree with TRBD2. From germline, CDR1 is SGHVS and CDR2 FNYEAQ. The CDR3 has 16 residues. V trimming: 4 bases; J trimming: 1 base; junction bases outside the gene matches: 4.

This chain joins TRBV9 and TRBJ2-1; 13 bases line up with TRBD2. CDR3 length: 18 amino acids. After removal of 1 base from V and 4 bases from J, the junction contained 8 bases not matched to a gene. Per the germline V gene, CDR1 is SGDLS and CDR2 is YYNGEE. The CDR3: CASSVTSGGAWAYNEQFF. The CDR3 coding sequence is TGTGCCAGCAGCGTAACTAGCGGGGGGGCATGGGCTTACAATGAGCAGTTCTTC.

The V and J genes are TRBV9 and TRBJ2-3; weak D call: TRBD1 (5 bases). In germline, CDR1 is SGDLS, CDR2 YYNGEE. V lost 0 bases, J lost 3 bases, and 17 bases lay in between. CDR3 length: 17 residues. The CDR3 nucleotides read TGTGCCAGCAGCGTAGAGGGGAAGGGCGGCAGAACAGATACGCAGTATTTT. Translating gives CASSVEGKGGRTDTQYF.

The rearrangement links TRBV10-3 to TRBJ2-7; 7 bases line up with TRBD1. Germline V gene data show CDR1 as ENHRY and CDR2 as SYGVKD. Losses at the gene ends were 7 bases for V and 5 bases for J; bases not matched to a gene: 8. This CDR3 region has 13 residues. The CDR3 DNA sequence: TGTGCCATCACCACGACAGGGAAGGACGAGCAGTACTTC. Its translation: CAITTTGKDEQYF.

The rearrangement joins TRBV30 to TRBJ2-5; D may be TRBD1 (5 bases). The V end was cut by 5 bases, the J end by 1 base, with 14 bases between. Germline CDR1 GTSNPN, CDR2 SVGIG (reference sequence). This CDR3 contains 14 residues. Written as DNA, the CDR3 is TGTGCCTGGGGTCCGGTACAGGTCCAAGAGACCCAGTACTTC. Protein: CAWGPVQVQETQYF.

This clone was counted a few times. CDR3 nucleotide sequence: TGCGCCAGCAGCTTCGAACGGCGGGCTTTCTTT. Protein product: CASSFERRAFF. The rearrangement uses TRBV4-1 and TRBJ1-1; D gene ambiguous. CDR1 is MGHRA and CDR2 is YSYEKL in the germline V gene. This CDR3 is built from 11 residues. Trimming removed 5 bases at V and 11 bases at J, with 12 bases between.

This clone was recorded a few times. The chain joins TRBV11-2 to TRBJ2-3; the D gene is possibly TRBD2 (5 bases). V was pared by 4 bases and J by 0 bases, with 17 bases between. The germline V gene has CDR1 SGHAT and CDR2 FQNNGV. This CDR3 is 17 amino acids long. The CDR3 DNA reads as TGTGCCAGCAGCTATAGCATACGGGGTACGAGCACAGATACGCAGTATTTT. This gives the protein CASSYSIRGTSTDTQYF.